The 26 T cell receptor beta chains below were found in one sample sequenced in a study of Ad26.COV2.S vaccination and SARS-CoV-2 variants. The treatment denotes: roughly 18 received Ad26.COV2.S at low or high dose, single or two shots; five or six received placebo; per-sample allocation not given. Vaccine and placebo recipients were sampled on day 63 after the first injection. Only in-frame clones appear in the TCRdb table, and some are missing; sequencing was by immunoSEQ multiplex PCR. The repertoire holds roughly 350,000 clones, around 89% seen once, with around 4.5% in the top ten. Specimen: peripheral blood, collected in a trial of Ad26.COV2.S vaccine versus placebo. The receptor source for this set is a person between 18 and 65 years old who received the Ad26.COV2.S COVID-19 vaccine or a placebo.

The chain combines TRBV18 with TRBJ1-2; no reliable D call. Deletions cut 3 bases from V and 4 bases from J, with 9 bases between. This CDR3 has 13 amino acids. Germline V CDR1 and CDR2: KGHSH, LQKENI. The CDR3, as DNA: TGTGCCAGCTCACCTAGCTCCTCCTATGGCTACACCTTC. Its translation: CASSPSSSYGYTF.

V is TRBV5-5 and J is TRBJ2-7, with a possible D match to TRBD2 (5 bases). Trimming cost V 4 bases and J 0 bases, with 20 bases left between them. The CDR3 has 17 residues. In germline, CDR1 is SGHKS, CDR2 YYEKEE (reference sequence). The CDR3 spells CASSPAGLPFDSYEQYF. The CDR3, as DNA: TGTGCCAGCAGCCCCGCCGGACTTCCGTTTGACTCCTACGAGCAGTACTTC.

The rearrangement uses TRBV3-1 (or the pseudogene TRBV3-2) and TRBJ1-5; 8 nucleotides match TRBD1. The CDR3 extends over 15 amino acids. Trimming took 5 bases from V and 3 from J; bases not matched to a gene: 6. Germline-derived CDR1 and CDR2 are LGHDT and YNNKEL (reference sequence). The CDR3 here is CASSSGGANNQPQHF. CDR3 in DNA: TGTGCCAGCAGCTCAGGGGGCGCAAACAATCAGCCCCAGCATTTT.

The gene calls are TRBV11-2 and TRBJ2-3; tentative D call: TRBD1 (6 bases). Looked up from germline, CDR1 is SGHAT and CDR2 is FQNNGV. The CDR3 spans 16 residues. Trimming cost V 2 bases and J 1 base, with 13 bases left between them. CDR3 sequence: CASSLSSGVGTDTQYF. The CDR3 DNA follows: TGTGCCAGCAGCTTATCTTCAGGGGTAGGCACAGATACGCAGTATTTT.

This clone was observed a handful of times. The chain has TRBV5-8 and TRBJ2-2, with D perhaps matching TRBD2 (6 bases). The CDR3 length is 15 residues. Germline V gives CDR1 SGHTS, CDR2 YDEGEE. Trimming stripped 1 base from V and 1 base from J, with 8 bases between. The chain's CDR3 is CASSLKRVNTGELFF. The CDR3 nucleotides are TGTGCCAGCAGCTTGAAGCGGGTGAACACCGGGGAGCTGTTTTTT.

The V call is TRBV4-1, the J call TRBJ2-7; 8 bases line up with TRBD2. V gave up 4 bases and J gave up 3 bases; unmatched junction bases: 17. CDR3 length equals 18 residues. CDR1 and CDR2 from the germline V gene are MGHRA and YSYEKL. The CDR3 nucleotides read TGCGCCAGCAGCCTAGGGGCGAGCGGGAGAGCAGTGGGCTACGAGCAGTACTTC. Residues: CASSLGASGRAVGYEQYF.

This chain uses TRBV9 with TRBJ2-3; D may be TRBD1 or TRBD2 (7 bases each). Germline CDR1 is SGDLS and CDR2 is YYNGEE. The CDR3 has 16 residues. V was cut by 0 bases and J by 1 base, with 12 bases left in between. CDR3 sequence (DNA): TGTGCCAGCAGCGTAGAGGGGGCGGGGGGCACAGATACGCAGTATTTT. It yields the protein CASSVEGAGGTDTQYF.

The V and J genes are TRBV3-1 (or the pseudogene TRBV3-2) and TRBJ1-5, with a possible D match to TRBD1 (6 bases). The CDR3 covers 15 residues. Trimming removed 4 bases from V and 5 bases from J, with 15 bases in between. The germline V gene has CDR1 LGHDT and CDR2 YNNKEL (reference sequence). The CDR3 spells CASSPNGQGYQPQHF. The CDR3 DNA reads as TGTGCCAGCAGCCCTAACGGTCAGGGGTATCAGCCCCAGCATTTT.

V is TRBV3-1 (or the pseudogene TRBV3-2) and J is TRBJ2-1; 9 bases fit TRBD2. Per germline, CDR1 LGHDT and CDR2 YNNKEL (reference sequence). V lost 0 bases, J lost 4 bases, and 4 bases stayed unmatched. The CDR3 contains 16 residues. This chain's CDR3 is CASSQEPRGGYNEQFF. In DNA, the CDR3 is TGTGCCAGCAGCCAAGAACCGCGGGGGGGGTACAATGAGCAGTTCTTC.

The chain links TRBV11-2 to TRBJ2-1, with 8 bases that match TRBD1. V lost 4 bases and J lost 7; bases outside the gene matches: 9. The CDR3 is made up of 15 amino acids. CDR1 and CDR2 from the germline V gene are SGHAT and FQNNGV. The chain's CDR3 is CASSYDRGDWNEQFF. DNA of the CDR3: TGTGCCAGCAGCTATGACAGGGGAGATTGGAATGAGCAGTTCTTC.

This chain connects TRBV12-5 to TRBJ2-1; 12 nucleotides align to TRBD2. The CDR3 has 15 residues. With 3 bases clipped from V and 5 bases from J, the junction kept 2 bases outside the gene matches. The germline CDR1 and CDR2 sequences are LGHNT and FRNRAP. The CDR3, as DNA: TGTGCTAGTGGTTTAAGGACTAGCGGGAACAATGAGCAGTTCTTC. This sequence encodes CASGLRTSGNNEQFF.

This chain joins TRBV9 and TRBJ1-1, with unresolved D. V gave up 5 bases and J gave up 0 bases, with 11 bases separating them. From germline, CDR1 is SGDLS and CDR2 YYNGEE. The CDR3 runs 14 residues. This CDR3 is CASSKGSLNTEAFF. The CDR3 DNA is TGTGCCAGCAGTAAGGGCAGCCTGAACACTGAAGCTTTCTTT.

The sample holds one count of this clone. This chain links TRBV14 with TRBJ2-1; 10 bases align to TRBD2. This CDR3 comprises 16 residues. The germline V gene has CDR1 SGHDN and CDR2 FVKESK. J was trimmed by 7 bases and V by 4 bases; bases with no gene match: 10. DNA of the CDR3: TGTGCCAGCAGCCTTCTATCTAGCGGGAGTGGTAATGAGCAGTTCTTC. Translation gives CASSLLSSGSGNEQFF.

This rearrangement joins TRBV3-1 (or the pseudogene TRBV3-2) to TRBJ2-7, with 10 bases fitting TRBD1. Trimming removed 3 bases from V and 3 bases from J; junction bases left unmatched: 8. The CDR3 is made up of 16 amino acids. Germline V lookup: CDR1 LGHDT, CDR2 YNNKEL (reference sequence). CDR3: CASSQLWDRGNYEQYF. For the CDR3, the DNA is TGTGCCAGCAGCCAGCTCTGGGACAGGGGTAACTACGAGCAGTACTTC.

This chain joins TRBV28 and TRBJ1-2; weak D call: TRBD1 (5 bases). The ends were cut back, 8 bases at V and 3 bases at J, with 16 bases in the middle. Per germline, CDR1 MDHEN and CDR2 SYDVKM. CDR3 length: 14 amino acids. This CDR3 reads CASQTGGVYYGYTF. The CDR3 DNA sequence: TGTGCCAGCCAGACCGGAGGGGTGTACTATGGCTACACCTTC.

The chain carries TRBV4-1 and TRBJ2-1; D remains ambiguous. CDR1 and CDR2 (germline): MGHRA, YSYEKL. Trimming stripped 3 bases from V and 2 bases from J, with 5 bases between. The CDR3 has 13 amino acids. CDR3 bases: TGCGCCAGCAGCCAGGTAACCTACAATGAGCAGTTCTTC. Translation gives CASSQVTYNEQFF.

The chain employs TRBV4-3 and TRBJ2-1; D unresolved. The CDR3 extends over 15 amino acids. The germline V and J ends were trimmed by 0 bases and 5 bases, with 11 bases remaining between them. Germline V CDR1 and CDR2: LGHNA, YSLEER. Here the CDR3 reads CASSQDHSGDNEQFF. DNA for the CDR3: TGCGCCAGCAGCCAAGATCATTCAGGAGACAATGAGCAGTTCTTC.

The chain recombines TRBV4-1 with TRBJ2-4, with TRBD1 matching 8 bases. The CDR3 is 14 amino acids. Germline assignment: CDR1 MGHRA and CDR2 YSYEKL. Germline trimming cut 4 bases from V and 8 bases from J; bases unmatched to any gene: 7. The CDR3, as DNA: TGCGCCAGCAGCCTACAGGGGGACGGGTACATTCAGTACTTC. As protein: CASSLQGDGYIQYF.

This clone was observed once. V and J are TRBV11-2 and TRBJ2-1, with 12 bases fitting TRBD2. There are 15 residues in the CDR3. CDR1 SGHAT and CDR2 FQNNGV come from the germline V gene. V gave up 5 bases and J gave up 8 bases; unmatched junction bases: 7. The CDR3 loop is CASSAPSGRAYEQFF. Here the CDR3 DNA reads TGTGCCAGCAGCGCCCCTAGCGGGAGGGCCTATGAGCAGTTCTTC. The full variable domain, its missing parts supplied by reference TRBV11-2 and TRBJ2-1, is EAGVAQSPRYKIIEKRQSVAFWCNPISGHATLYWYQQILGQGPKLLIQFQNNGVVDDSQLPKDRFSAERLKGVDSTLKIQPAKLEDSAVYLCASSAPSGRAYEQFFGPGTRLTVL.

The V gene is TRBV2, the J gene TRBJ2-1; tentatively, D is TRBD1 (5 bases). From germline, CDR1 is SNHLY and CDR2 FYNNEI. This CDR3 region has 14 residues. V gave up 5 bases and J gave up 6 bases, with 14 bases separating them. The DNA of the CDR3 is TGTGCCAGCAGTTACGAACAGGTAGCCAATGAGCAGTTCTTC. The encoded protein is CASSYEQVANEQFF.

The chain uses TRBV3-1 (or the pseudogene TRBV3-2) and TRBJ2-2; D uncertain. Germline V gene data show CDR1 as LGHDT and CDR2 as YNNKEL (reference sequence). CDR3 size: 13 residues. Trimming removed 4 bases from V and 5 bases from J, with 8 bases in between. This chain's CDR3 is CASSLRGTGELFF. CDR3 bases: TGTGCCAGCAGCCTCCGAGGAACCGGGGAGCTGTTTTTT.

This clone was found once. This chain joins TRBV7-8 and TRBJ2-1; D is undetermined. V was cut by 3 bases and J by 4 bases, with 16 bases left in between. The germline V gene encodes CDR1 SGHVS and CDR2 FQNEAQ. The CDR3 sequence is 16 residues long. CDR3 region: CASSFRRSALYNEQFF. CDR3 nucleotides: TGTGCCAGCAGCTTCCGAAGGTCGGCGCTTTACAATGAGCAGTTCTTC.

The sample holds a few counts of this clone. The chain joins TRBV5-5 to TRBJ1-1; D call uncertain. V lost 0 bases and J 4 bases, leaving 7 bases between the germline ends. The CDR3 length is 13 residues. Germline V gene sequence: CDR1 SGHKS, CDR2 YYEKEE (reference sequence). The CDR3 sequence is CASSLGLATEAFF. The DNA for the CDR3 is TGTGCCAGCAGCTTGGGATTGGCCACTGAAGCTTTCTTT.

The rearrangement links TRBV19 to TRBJ1-2, with a possible D match to TRBD1 (6 bases). V shed 10 bases and J shed 8 bases, with 20 bases lying between them. The CDR3 length is 13 residues. Germline V gene sequence: CDR1 LNHDA, CDR2 SQIVND (reference sequence). The CDR3 DNA sequence: TGTGCCACCAAACGACAGGCGCATGGGGGCTACACCTTC. Translating gives CATKRQAHGGYTF.

The chain combines TRBV6-2 or TRBV6-3 with TRBJ1-5; D not resolved. This CDR3 is 12 amino acids long. Trimming cost V 5 bases and J 9 bases, with 11 bases left between them. CDR1 and CDR2 (germline): MNHEY, SVGEGT. The CDR3 DNA reads as TGTGCCAGCAGTCCAAGCCTCTGGCCCCAGCATTTT. It yields the protein CASSPSLWPQHF.

CDR3 region: CASSLSIVWTSAHEQYF. The CDR3, as DNA: TGTGCCAGCAGTTTATCTATAGTATGGACTAGCGCGCACGAGCAGTACTTC. The V and J genes are TRBV28 and TRBJ2-7, with 9 positions matching TRBD2. From germline, CDR1 is MDHEN and CDR2 SYDVKM. This CDR3 has 17 residues. J gave up 5 bases and V 1 base, and 12 bases lay outside the gene matches.